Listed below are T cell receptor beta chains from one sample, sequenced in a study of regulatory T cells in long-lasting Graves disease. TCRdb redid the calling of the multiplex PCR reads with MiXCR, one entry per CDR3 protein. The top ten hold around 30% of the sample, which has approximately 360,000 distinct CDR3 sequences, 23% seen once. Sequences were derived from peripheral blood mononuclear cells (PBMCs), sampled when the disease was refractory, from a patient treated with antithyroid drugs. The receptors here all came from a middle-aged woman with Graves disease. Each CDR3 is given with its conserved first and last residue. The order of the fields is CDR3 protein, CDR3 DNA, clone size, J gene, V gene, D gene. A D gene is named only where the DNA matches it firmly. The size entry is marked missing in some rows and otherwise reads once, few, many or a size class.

CASTQNTEAFF TGTGCCAGCACCCAGAACACTGAAGCTTTCTTT many TRBJ1-1 TRBV28 -
CSAQNWGLAGIQETQYF TGCAGTGCGCAGAACTGGGGACTAGCGGGAATCCAAGAGACCCAGTACTTC - TRBJ2-5 TRBV20-1 TRBD2
CASSSGQGWGYTF TGTGCCAGCAGCTCCGGACAGGGTTGGGGCTACACCTTC - TRBJ1-2 TRBV2 TRBD1
CASKGHYEQYF TGTGCCAGCAAGGGGCACTACGAGCAGTACTTC - TRBJ2-7 TRBV12-3/TRBV12-4 -
CASSLRAGITYEQYF TGTGCCAGCAGCTTAAGGGCTGGAATAACCTACGAGCAGTACTTC many TRBJ2-7 TRBV7-2 -
CASTSRGSMNTEAFF TGTGCCAGCACCTCACGGGGCAGCATGAACACTGAAGCTTTCTTT - TRBJ1-1 TRBV9 -
CASSRTSGKNYEQYF TGTGCCAGCAGCCGGACTAGCGGGAAAAACTACGAGCAGTACTTC - TRBJ2-7 TRBV7-9 TRBD2
CASRFSELALDTQYF TGTGCCAGCAGATTCAGTGAGCTAGCCCTAGATACGCAGTATTTT few TRBJ2-3 TRBV2 -
CASGGVRQPQHF TGTGCCAGCGGGGGGGTACGACAGCCCCAGCATTTT many TRBJ1-5 TRBV2 -
CASSLEGSGSTQYF TGTGCCAGCAGCTTAGAAGGTAGCGGGAGCACCCAGTACTTC few TRBJ2-5 TRBV7-3 TRBD2
CASSQTPNEQYF TGTGCCAGCAGCCAGACACCGAACGAGCAGTACTTC - TRBJ2-7 TRBV7-6 -
CASSSLFGTPLGYGYTF TGTGCCAGCAGTTCCCTCTTCGGGACTCCCCTGGGCTATGGCTACACCTTC - TRBJ1-2 TRBV28 -
CASSQGTSSSDTQYF TGCGCCAGCAGCCAAGGGACTAGCAGTTCAGATACGCAGTATTTT - TRBJ2-3 TRBV4-1 TRBD2
CASSEIGQGAYYEQYF TGTGCCAGCAGCGAAATTGGACAGGGGGCTTACTACGAGCAGTACTTC many TRBJ2-7 TRBV28 TRBD1
CATKGTSVWTGELFF TGTGCCACCAAAGGGACTAGCGTATGGACCGGGGAGCTGTTTTTT once TRBJ2-2 TRBV19 TRBD2
CASSLHRAMNTEAFF TGTGCCAGCAGCTTACACAGGGCCATGAACACTGAAGCTTTCTTT few TRBJ1-1 TRBV3-1 -
CASSPLGSTEAFF TGTGCCAGCTCACCGTTAGGGTCCACTGAAGCTTTCTTT few TRBJ1-1 TRBV18 -
CASSRTGTGDTEAFF TGTGCCAGCAGTCGTACCGGGACAGGGGACACTGAAGCTTTCTTT once TRBJ1-1 TRBV6-1 TRBD1
CASSFPGDLKGEQYF TGTGCCAGCAGTTTTCCCGGTGACCTCAAGGGAGAGCAGTACTTC many TRBJ2-7 TRBV28 -
CASSRDRGAEKLFF TGCGCCAGCAGCCGGGACAGGGGAGCTGAAAAACTGTTTTTT many TRBJ1-4 TRBV10-2 TRBD1
CASSVGGFAGELFF TGTGCCAGCAGCGTTGGGGGCTTCGCCGGGGAGCTGTTTTTT - TRBJ2-2 TRBV9 -
CASRIRRGANYGYTF TGTGCCAGCAGGATCCGGAGGGGGGCTAACTATGGCTACACCTTC many TRBJ1-2 TRBV28 -
CASSFPPDARGGNQPQHF TGTGCCAGCAGTTTCCCCCCAGACGCGCGGGGTGGCAATCAGCCCCAGCATTTT many TRBJ1-5 TRBV28 -
CASSQGTGEAFF TGTGCCAGCAGCCAAGGGACAGGTGAAGCTTTCTTT many TRBJ1-1 TRBV3-1 TRBD1
CSAPGVTPNTEAFF TGCAGTGCGCCAGGGGTCACCCCGAACACTGAAGCTTTCTTT many TRBJ1-1 TRBV20-1 -
CSARDPNSNQPQHF TGCAGTGCTAGAGATCCGAATAGCAATCAGCCCCAGCATTTT - TRBJ1-5 TRBV20-1 -
CSAEWPGEEKLFF TGCAGTGCAGAGTGGCCAGGGGAAGAAAAACTGTTTTTT few TRBJ1-4 TRBV20-1 -
CASSPRTQETQYF TGTGCCAGCAGTCCTCGGACACAAGAGACCCAGTACTTC many TRBJ2-5 TRBV27 -
CATSRGAGNTIYF TGTGCCACCAGCAGAGGCGCCGGAAACACCATATATTTT - TRBJ1-3 TRBV15 -
CASTRRTQNTEAFF TGTGCCAGCACGAGGAGGACACAGAACACTGAAGCTTTCTTT many TRBJ1-1 TRBV2 -
CASSRGLAGGPSAKNIQYF TGTGCCAGCAGTCGGGGACTAGCGGGAGGGCCCTCGGCCAAAAACATTCAGTACTTC - TRBJ2-4 TRBV28 TRBD2
CASSTPSGVYEQYF TGTGCCAGCAGCACCCCGTCGGGGGTGTACGAGCAGTACTTC many TRBJ2-7 TRBV11-2 -
CASREESYEQYF TGTGCCAGCAGAGAAGAATCCTACGAGCAGTACTTC many TRBJ2-7 TRBV28 -
CASSLEGAPSPGELFF TGTGCCAGCAGCTTAGAGGGGGCACCCAGTCCCGGGGAGCTGTTTTTT few TRBJ2-2 TRBV7-9 TRBD1
CSAWDFTSNQPQHF TGCAGTGCTTGGGACTTCACTAGCAATCAGCCCCAGCATTTT once TRBJ1-5 TRBV20-1 -
CASSQLADNTGELFF TGTGCCAGCAGTCAGCTAGCGGATAACACCGGGGAGCTGTTTTTT - TRBJ2-2 TRBV27 TRBD2
CASSSAGDEQYF TGTGCCAGCAGCTCGGCGGGAGACGAGCAGTACTTC - TRBJ2-7 TRBV3-1 TRBD2
CSVERQGTQETQYF TGCAGCGTTGAACGGCAGGGTACCCAAGAGACCCAGTACTTC many TRBJ2-5 TRBV29-1 -
CAWSVFGGSYEQYF TGTGCCTGGAGTGTATTTGGTGGGTCCTACGAGCAGTACTTC few TRBJ2-7 TRBV30 -
CASSSPIGYEQYF TGTGCCAGCAGCTCCCCGATTGGCTACGAGCAGTACTTC - TRBJ2-7 TRBV5-6 -
CASSDTPYQETQYF TGTGCCAGCAGTGATACACCGTACCAAGAGACCCAGTACTTC many TRBJ2-5 TRBV2 -
CAIRGSGDTGELFF TGTGCCATCAGGGGTAGCGGGGACACCGGGGAGCTGTTTTTT - TRBJ2-2 TRBV10-3 TRBD2
CASSLSAAYNEQFF TGTGCCAGCAGCCTTTCAGCGGCCTACAATGAGCAGTTCTTC few TRBJ2-1 TRBV11-3 -
CASSFQGGPQHF TGTGCCAGCAGTTTTCAGGGAGGGCCCCAGCATTTT - TRBJ1-5 TRBV28 -
CASSLRTGGGLLYYGYTF TGTGCCAGCAGCCTAAGGACGGGAGGGGGATTATTATACTATGGCTACACCTTC many TRBJ1-2 TRBV28 -
CSARGVEVGQGNEQYF TGCAGTGCTAGAGGGGTTGAGGTAGGACAGGGGAACGAGCAGTACTTC few TRBJ2-7 TRBV20-1 TRBD1
CASSGKQGTTEAFF TGTGCCAGCAGCGGCAAACAAGGGACCACTGAAGCTTTCTTT few TRBJ1-1 TRBV9 -
CASSQRGRPLPAYEQYF TGTGCCAGCAGCCAACGCGGCCGCCCTTTGCCCGCCTACGAGCAGTACTTC - TRBJ2-7 TRBV11-3 -
CASSVAANTEAFF TGTGCCAGCAGCGTAGCAGCGAACACTGAAGCTTTCTTT many TRBJ1-1 TRBV9 -
CAISGRDRVGYTF TGTGCCATCAGTGGTAGGGACAGGGTTGGCTACACCTTC many TRBJ1-2 TRBV10-3 TRBD1
CASSYKNTIYF TGTGCCAGCAGTTATAAAAACACCATATATTTT - TRBJ1-3 TRBV28 -
CASKGSRLVDQPQHF TGTGCCAGCAAGGGATCCCGGCTCGTAGATCAGCCCCAGCATTTT many TRBJ1-5 TRBV28 -
CSVDLGGPSEKLFF TGCAGCGTTGACTTGGGGGGTCCGAGTGAAAAACTGTTTTTT few TRBJ1-4 TRBV29-1 -
CASSLEGRGIPGANVLTF TGTGCCAGCAGCTTAGAGGGCAGGGGAATTCCTGGGGCCAACGTCCTGACTTTC - TRBJ2-6 TRBV11-2 -
CASSLGGRTRIAEQYF TGTGCCAGCAGCTTAGGTGGTAGGACTAGGATTGCCGAGCAGTACTTC - TRBJ2-7 TRBV13 TRBD2
CASRSYSNQPQHF TGTGCCAGCAGATCGTATAGCAATCAGCCCCAGCATTTT - TRBJ1-5 TRBV27 -
CASSVSGQISGANILTF TGTGCCAGCAGCGTTTCGGGACAAATCTCTGGGGCCAACATCCTGACTTTC few TRBJ2-6 TRBV9 -
CASTQGDRPANYGYTF TGTGCCAGCACCCAGGGAGACAGGCCAGCTAACTATGGCTACACCTTC - TRBJ1-2 TRBV6-1 -